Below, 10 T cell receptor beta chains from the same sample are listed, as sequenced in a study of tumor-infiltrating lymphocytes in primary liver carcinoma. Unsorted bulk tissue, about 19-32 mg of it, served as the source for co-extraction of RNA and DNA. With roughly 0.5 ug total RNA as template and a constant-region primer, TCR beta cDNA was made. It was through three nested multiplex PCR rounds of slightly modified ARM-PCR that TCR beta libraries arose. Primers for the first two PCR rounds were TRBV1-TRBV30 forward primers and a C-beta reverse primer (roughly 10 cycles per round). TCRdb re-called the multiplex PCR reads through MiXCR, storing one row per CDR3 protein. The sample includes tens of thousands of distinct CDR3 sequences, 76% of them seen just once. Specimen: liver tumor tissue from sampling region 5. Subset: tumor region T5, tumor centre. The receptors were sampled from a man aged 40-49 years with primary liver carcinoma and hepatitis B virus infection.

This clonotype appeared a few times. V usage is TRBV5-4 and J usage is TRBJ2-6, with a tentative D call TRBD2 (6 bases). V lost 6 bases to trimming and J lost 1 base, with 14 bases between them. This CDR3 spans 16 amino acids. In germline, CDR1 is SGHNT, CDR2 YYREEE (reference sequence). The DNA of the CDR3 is TGTGCCAGCAATACCGGAGGAGGGTCTGGGGCCAACGTCCTGACTTTC. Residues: CASNTGGGSGANVLTF.

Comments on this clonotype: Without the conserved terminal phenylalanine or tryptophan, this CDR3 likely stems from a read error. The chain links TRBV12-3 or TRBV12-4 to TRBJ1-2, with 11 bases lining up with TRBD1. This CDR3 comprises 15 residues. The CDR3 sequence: CVSSLGQGANFGYTS. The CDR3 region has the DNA TGTGTCAGCAGCCTCGGACAGGGGGCAAACTTTGGCTACACCTCC.

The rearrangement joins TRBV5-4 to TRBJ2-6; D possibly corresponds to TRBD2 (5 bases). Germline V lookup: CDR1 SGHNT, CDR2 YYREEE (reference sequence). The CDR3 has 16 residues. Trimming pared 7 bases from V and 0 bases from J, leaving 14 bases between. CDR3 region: CASRTGGGSGANVLTF. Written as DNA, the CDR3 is TGTGCCAGCCGCACCGGAGGAGGCTCTGGGGCCAACGTCCTGACTTTC.

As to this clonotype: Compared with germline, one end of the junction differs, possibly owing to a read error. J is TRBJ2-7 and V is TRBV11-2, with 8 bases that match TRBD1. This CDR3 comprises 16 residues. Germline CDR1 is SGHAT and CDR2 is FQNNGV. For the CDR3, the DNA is TGTGCCAGCAGCGGGGGCAGGGGGCTCCAAAACTACGTGCAGTACTTC. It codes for CASSGGRGLQNYVQYF.

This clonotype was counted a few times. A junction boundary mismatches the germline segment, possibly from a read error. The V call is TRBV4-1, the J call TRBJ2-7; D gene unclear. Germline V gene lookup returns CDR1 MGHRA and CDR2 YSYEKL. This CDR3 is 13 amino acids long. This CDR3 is CASSPGRLYEQYF. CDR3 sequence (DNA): TGTGCCAGCAGCCCCGGCCGTTTGTACGAGCAGTACTTC.

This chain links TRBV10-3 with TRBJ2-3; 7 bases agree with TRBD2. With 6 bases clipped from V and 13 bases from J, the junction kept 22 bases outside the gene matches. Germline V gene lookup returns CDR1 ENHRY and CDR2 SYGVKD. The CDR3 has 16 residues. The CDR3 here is CAISRDYQWGTDMKYF. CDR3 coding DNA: TGTGCCATCAGCCGGGACTACCAATGGGGCACAGATATGAAGTATTTT.

The chain's CDR3 is CARGTGQRTSDTQYF. In DNA form, the CDR3 reads TGTGCCAGGGGCACGGGACAAAGAACGTCAGATACGCAGTATTTT. This rearrangement joins TRBV5-6 to TRBJ2-3, with a weak D call TRBD1 (6 bases). The length of the CDR3 is 15 residues. From germline, CDR1 is SGHDT and CDR2 YYEEEE. Trimming cost V 8 bases and J 4 bases, with 20 bases left between them.

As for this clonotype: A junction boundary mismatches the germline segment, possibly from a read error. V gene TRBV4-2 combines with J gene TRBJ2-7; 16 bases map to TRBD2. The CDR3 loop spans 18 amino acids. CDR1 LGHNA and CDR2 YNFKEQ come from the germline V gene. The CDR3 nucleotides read TGTGCCAGCAGTGGAAAAACGGGACTAGCGGGAGGGCCACGCGAGCAATACTTC. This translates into CASSGKTGLAGGPREQYF.

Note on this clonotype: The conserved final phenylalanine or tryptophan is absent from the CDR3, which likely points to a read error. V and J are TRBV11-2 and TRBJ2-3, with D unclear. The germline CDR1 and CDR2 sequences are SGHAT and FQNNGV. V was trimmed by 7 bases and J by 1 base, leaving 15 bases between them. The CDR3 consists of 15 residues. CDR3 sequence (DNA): TGTGCCAGCAACCTCGAATACCAAGGCACAGATACGCAGTATCTT. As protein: CASNLEYQGTDTQYL.

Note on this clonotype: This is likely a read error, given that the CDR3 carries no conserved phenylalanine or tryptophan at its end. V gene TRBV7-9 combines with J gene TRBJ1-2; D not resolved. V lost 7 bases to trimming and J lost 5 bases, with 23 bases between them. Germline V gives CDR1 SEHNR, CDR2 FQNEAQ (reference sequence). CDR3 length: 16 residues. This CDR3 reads CASIAEGRLSQYGYTL. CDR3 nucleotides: TGTGCCAGCATCGCCGAGGGCAGGCTGTCCCAGTATGGCTACACCCTC.